A selection of T cell receptor beta chains follows, all from one sample in a study of Tregs in tolerant kidney transplant recipients. Measured with immunoSEQ multiplex PCR; TCRdb has only the in-frame clones, and not every one. The sample holds some 21,000 clones, roughly 80% seen once. The starting material was CD8+ T cells from blood (PBMCs), obtained 6 months after the transplant. These receptors all come from a human patient who received a combined kidney and bone marrow transplant. The graft donor may have contributed some T cells. The CDR3 runs from the conserved cysteine through the conserved F or W. The order of the fields is V gene, J gene, CDR3 protein.

>TRBV4-3|TRBJ1-5
CASSQGAGGRQPQHF
>TRBV4-1|TRBJ2-3
CASSQFTSEDTQYF
>TRBV5-1|TRBJ1-1
CASSLGIGGEYEAFF
>TRBV13|TRBJ2-1
CASSLEITGDNEQFF
>TRBV9|TRBJ2-7
CASSVGAGGGEQYF
>TRBV11-2|TRBJ2-7
CASSLVGQGVYEQYF
>TRBV9|TRBJ1-3
CASSERKGNTIYF
>TRBV27|TRBJ2-7
CASSIGTGVYEQYF
>TRBV4-1|TRBJ2-3
CASSQYPGQGLDTQYF
>TRBV27|TRBJ2-3
CASLKLAGATDTQYF
>TRBV7-9|TRBJ2-3
CASSLVLSTDTQYF
>TRBV9|TRBJ2-3
CASSVPSRGGTDTQYF
>TRBV19|TRBJ1-2
CATDSGFYGYTF
>TRBV2|TRBJ2-1
CASSERLLAVNNEQFF
>TRBV5-4|TRBJ1-2
CASTQGVGYTF
>TRBV2|TRBJ2-1
CASRLAGFAYNEQFF
>TRBV29-1|TRBJ1-4
CSAALAGGTEKLFF
>TRBV14|TRBJ2-3
CASSQGRHTDTQYF
>TRBV7-6|TRBJ2-2
CASSSTGELFF
>TRBV12-5|TRBJ2-7
CASGNLLRDEQYF
>TRBV7-9|TRBJ2-7
CASSLEGWAYEQYF
>TRBV13|TRBJ2-7
CASSTEREALFEQYF
>TRBV9|TRBJ2-7
CASSARDSVFSYEQYF
>TRBV5-1|TRBJ1-1
CASSLGAGAEAFF
>TRBV5-6|TRBJ2-5
CASSLVTPRTSGAQETQYF
>TRBV7-3|TRBJ2-3
CASSLTGGLRTDTQYF
>TRBV5-6|TRBJ2-7
CASSPIGGEEQYF
>TRBV6-4|TRBJ2-3
CASSDQAGGHTDTQYF
>TRBV9|TRBJ2-7
CASSPRTSFEQYF
>TRBV7-6|TRBJ1-1
CASSLNLGGSEAFF
>TRBV9|TRBJ2-3
CASSTLASSTDTQYF
>TRBV5-4|TRBJ2-3
CASSLWLEPTDTQYF
>TRBV7-6|TRBJ1-6
CASSLAGPSPLHF
>TRBV4-3|TRBJ2-2
CASSPTTGGTGELFF
>TRBV9|TRBJ2-7
CASSAEGGIYEQYF
>TRBV27|TRBJ2-7
CASRWQGSYEQYF
>TRBV4-3|TRBJ2-1
CASSHNAGIHYNEQFF
>TRBV4-1|TRBJ2-7
CASSPEGQGVPYEQYF
>TRBV2|TRBJ2-3
CASSDAVGGTDTQYF
>TRBV27|TRBJ2-1
CASSFNQGAIYNEQFF
>TRBV5-5|TRBJ2-7
CASSYFSGGTYEQYF